The 15 T cell receptor beta chains below were found in one sample sequenced in a study of blood T cell repertoires in COVID-19. Measured with immunoSEQ multiplex PCR; TCRdb has only the in-frame clones, and not every one. The sample carries about 170,000 clones, around 89% recorded once. The sample was peripheral blood. The receptors come from a man in his fifties or sixties with acute or convalescent COVID-19.

The rearrangement joins TRBV7-2 to TRBJ2-7; TRBD2 matches 7 bases. The CDR3 consists of 14 residues. J gave up 4 bases and V 3 bases, and 6 bases lay outside the gene matches. Germline assignment: CDR1 SGHTA and CDR2 FQGNSA. This CDR3 is CASSFGGTTYEQYF. CDR3 in DNA: TGTGCCAGCAGCTTCGGGGGGACGACTTACGAGCAGTACTTC.

This rearrangement joins TRBV11-2 to TRBJ1-1; a weak D match, TRBD1 (5 bases). Germline CDR1 is SGHAT and CDR2 is FQNNGV. The CDR3 totals 14 residues. Between the trimmed V and J ends, which lost 3 bases and 1 base, there was a span of 9 bases. In nucleotides, the CDR3 is TGTGCCAGCAGCTTCGGCGGGGCGAACACTGAAGCTTTCTTT. It is translated as CASSFGGANTEAFF.

This chain links TRBV6-5 with TRBJ1-1, with 9 bases identical to TRBD1. The CDR3 contains 15 residues. V was clipped by 6 bases and J by 6 bases; unmatched bases: 11. Germline assignment: CDR1 MNHEY and CDR2 SVGAGI. The CDR3: CASRKLQGARAEAFF. The CDR3 DNA follows: TGTGCCAGCAGAAAACTACAGGGGGCGCGAGCTGAAGCTTTCTTT.

This clone showed up just once. The chain uses TRBV9 and TRBJ2-1, with 13 nucleotides matching TRBD2. Looked up from germline, CDR1 is SGDLS and CDR2 is YYNGEE. The J segment lost 2 bases and the V segment lost 5 bases, leaving 13 bases of the junction unmatched. CDR3 size: 19 residues. This chain's CDR3 is CASSISGTSGVGTYNEQFF. CDR3 sequence (DNA): TGTGCCAGCAGTATCTCCGGGACTAGCGGGGTCGGGACCTACAATGAGCAGTTCTTC.

The chain is built from TRBV10-1 and TRBJ1-5, with 7 positions matching TRBD1. Looked up from germline, CDR1 is WNHNN and CDR2 is SYGVQD (reference sequence). This CDR3 is 14 amino acids long. V trimming: 6 bases; J trimming: 6 bases; junction bases outside the gene matches: 8. Written as DNA, the CDR3 is TGCGCCAGCAGCACTGACAGGGAACGTCAGCCCCAGCATTTT. It encodes CASSTDRERQPQHF.

The chain links TRBV4-2 to TRBJ1-1; D remains unclear. V lost 0 bases and J 0 bases, leaving 8 bases between the germline ends. Germline V gene data show CDR1 as LGHNA and CDR2 as YNFKEQ. The CDR3 covers 15 residues. CDR3 sequence reads: CASSQEEQLNTEAFF. For the CDR3, the DNA is TGTGCCAGCAGCCAAGAGGAGCAGCTGAACACTGAAGCTTTCTTT.

The chain has TRBV19 and TRBJ1-2; TRBD1 aligns across 8 bases. CDR1 is LNHDA and CDR2 is SQIVND in the germline V gene (reference sequence). The V segment lost 3 bases and the J segment 0 bases; nucleotides outside the gene matches: 3. This CDR3 spans 15 amino acids. The CDR3 spells CASSIRGPANYGYTF. In DNA, the CDR3 is TGTGCCAGTAGTATCAGGGGGCCAGCTAACTATGGCTACACCTTC.

J is TRBJ1-3 and V is TRBV20-1; D ambiguous. The CDR3 runs to 14 residues. V was pared by 3 bases and J by 0 bases, with 9 bases between. Germline V gives CDR1 DFQATT, CDR2 SNEGSKA (reference sequence). CDR3 residues: CSASGGSSGNTIYF. The CDR3 DNA sequence: TGCAGTGCTAGTGGCGGGTCCTCTGGAAACACCATATATTTT.

V is TRBV6-5 and J is TRBJ1-2; 9 bases match TRBD1. CDR1 and CDR2 from the germline V gene are MNHEY and SVGAGI. The V and J ends lost 4 bases and 4 bases, in that order; junction bases with no gene match: 7. CDR3 size: 15 residues. For the CDR3, the DNA is TGTGCCAGCAGTTCTCTGGGACAGGGCTCCTATGGCTACACCTTC. Translated, it gives CASSSLGQGSYGYTF.

This clone was observed once. The rearrangement joins TRBV5-4 to TRBJ2-1; TRBD1 is a possible D gene (6 bases). The ends were cut back, 4 bases at V and 2 bases at J, with 16 bases in the middle. This CDR3 contains 16 residues. Germline V gives CDR1 SGHNT, CDR2 YYREEE (reference sequence). The CDR3 nucleotides are TGTGCCAGCAGCCTGAACCGGGCAGGGGCCTACAATGAGCAGTTCTTC. It encodes CASSLNRAGAYNEQFF.

V and J are TRBV5-1 and TRBJ2-5; 13 bases line up with TRBD2. The CDR3 extends over 16 amino acids. Germline CDR1 reads SGHRS; CDR2 reads YFSETQ. V dropped 4 bases and J dropped 5; count of bases not matched to a gene: 8. The CDR3 loop reads CASSLGLAGAAETQYF. The DNA for the CDR3 is TGCGCCAGCAGCCTTGGACTAGCGGGAGCGGCGGAGACCCAGTACTTC.

The rearrangement joins TRBV15 to TRBJ1-2, with 7 bases aligning to TRBD1. The CDR3 consists of 15 residues. The germline gives CDR1 LNHNV, CDR2 YYDKDF (reference sequence). V dropped 3 bases and J dropped 2; count of bases not matched to a gene: 6. The CDR3 spells CATSSQGQRNYGYTF. The CDR3 region has the DNA TGTGCCACCAGCAGTCAGGGACAGAGGAACTATGGCTACACCTTC.

The rearrangement links TRBV7-3 to TRBJ2-3, with TRBD2 matching 7 bases. V lost 6 bases to trimming and J lost 12 bases; unmatched junction nucleotides: 9. The CDR3 covers 12 residues. Looked up from germline, CDR1 is SGHTA and CDR2 is FQGTGA. In DNA, the CDR3 is TGTGCCAGCAGTCTTACCGGGGAGGGACAGTATTTT. Residues: CASSLTGEGQYF.

The chain has TRBV6-5 and TRBJ1-5, with D unresolved. CDR1 is MNHEY and CDR2 is SVGAGI in the germline V gene. V was shortened by 2 bases and J by 4 bases, with 9 bases between the two germline ends. CDR3 length: 14 amino acids. The CDR3 nucleotides read TGTGCCAGCAGTTACCGGGGATCAAATCAGCCCCAGCATTTT. Its translation is CASSYRGSNQPQHF.

This chain links TRBV2 with TRBJ1-1, with no clear D. The germline CDR1 and CDR2 sequences are SNHLY and FYNNEI. V lost 4 bases to trimming and J lost 5 bases, with 14 bases between them. The CDR3 consists of 14 residues. This CDR3 reads CASSGSVRGTEAFF. The CDR3 nucleotides are TGTGCCAGCAGTGGTTCGGTGCGAGGGACTGAAGCTTTCTTT.